A single T cell receptor beta chain is shown here with its context. Its antigen is currently not known. Base quality data are lacking; no much larger clone is found one base away. The data were taken from a study of T cells in Graves' hyperthyroidism and ophthalmopathy (dated by TCRdb to the late 2010s). As for the study more broadly: To identify TCR V-J signatures that set the groups apart, the researchers used a discovery cohort of 90 to 100 patients, made up of fewer than 50 with Graves' ophthalmopathy and about 60 with stable Graves' hyperthyroidism. Thyroid tissue and blood T-cell repertoires from about six Graves' hyperthyroidism patients were also compared in the study. According to the paper, TCR Vbeta CDR3 sequencing was carried out on more than 120 peripheral blood samples, which came from around 43 ophthalmopathy, around 75 hyperthyroidism and around 17 progressor patients. An independent validation cohort of around 20 hyperthyroidism patients and 15 or so patients who later progressed to ophthalmopathy tested prospective prediction of ophthalmopathy. The roughly 91 discovery patients were randomly divided into training and test sets at a 7:3 ratio. Once sampling was done, hyperthyroidism patients were given methimazole at a starting dose of 30 mg daily, whereas ophthalmopathy patients were given high-dose intravenous methylprednisolone.

Stable Graves' hyperthyroidism was defined as no progression to ophthalmopathy during 18 months of follow-up. Hyperthyroidism patients were aged 18 to 65 years and newly diagnosed, with disease duration of less than 2 months. The study excluded patients with uncontrolled infections, other autoimmune diseases, pregnancy or lactation. Diagnoses were established on the basis of clinical symptoms, serum thyroxine and TRAb, thyroid ultrasound, and orbital computed tomography. Total RNA was extracted using Trizol reagent, and RNA quality was assessed on an Agilent 2100 Bioanalyzer. The TCR beta CDR3 regions were amplified from RNA transcripts. A first-round RT-PCR of the TCR CDR3 used the HTBI primer set with the Qiagen OneStep RT-PCR kit. A second multiplex PCR round built the libraries, followed by size selection and purification. Libraries were sequenced paired-end with 100 bp reads on an Illumina HiSeq2000. In the paper's pipeline: SOAPnuke was used to process the raw data, with reads discarded if the reads contained adapters or uncalled bases, had a mean Phred below 15, or lacked an exact constant-primer or identifier match. COPE v1.2.5 was used to merge high-quality paired reads, and clonotypes were defined as unique nucleotide sequences. MiTCR v1.1 was used to align clonotypes to the IMGT TRBV, TRBD and TRBJ reference segments. The analysis included only V-J combinations with a frequency above 0.0001, which together covered approximately 99% of the repertoires. A TCS score was defined as the ratio between F50 (clonal expansion) and ExV (chaos), using BLOSUM62-based TCRdist between CDR3 peptides within each V-J. Welch's t-statistics and random forest reduced fewer than 600 V-J features to 10 to 15, which were used in a naive Bayes classifier (R e1071). Thyroid-blood repertoire similarity was quantified with the Morisita-Horn index. The public reads were reprocessed in TCRdb via fastp at Q25 and MiXCR, keeping in-frame beta chains. Rows matching on CDR3 protein sequence are summarized as one entry with the most common DNA and genes. TCRdb, not the original authors, processed these V and J calls. This sample holds roughly 98,000 distinct CDR3 sequences; around 42% were observed only once. Of the sample, 10% falls within the top ten clones.

Paper-wide results and their limitations: During validation, the model predicted progression to ophthalmopathy a median of about 6.3 months ahead of onset, with approximately 70% sensitivity and 72% to 80% specificity. No statistical method was used to fix the sample size in advance, and group allocation was not hidden from the investigators. Most expanded thyroid clonotypes (frequency above 0.001) were also detected in blood, suggesting blood repertoires may reflect thyroid immune responses. In cross-validation, a model built on a 13 V-J signature told ophthalmopathy apart from stable hyperthyroidism with about 90% sensitivity and roughly 81% specificity, and in testing the same model reached 80%/75%.

The source is a woman in her 30s with Graves' hyperthyroidism. The material sequenced was peripheral blood or thyroid tissue (not recorded which).

The CDR3 sequence is CASSHLAGGVYEQYF. The sequence in DNA is TGTGCCAGCAGTCATTTAGCGGGAGGGGTCTACGAGCAGTACTTC. The chain is assembled from TRBV7-9 and TRBJ2-7; 11 nucleotides in the junction match TRBD2. Reading from cysteine to phenylalanine, the CDR3 counts 15 amino acids. CDR3 DNA is the only sequence kept; it has 45 bases, read in frame from the first base. CDR1 and CDR2 (SEHNR, FQNEAQ) derive from the germline V gene (reference sequence). Germline trimming amounts to 6 bases on V and 3 bases on J, with 7 as the count of junction bases outside the gene matches.